The entry below gives a single TCR beta chain sequence along with its context. Its antigen is still unknown. CDR3 size: 15 residues. V dropped 5 bases and J dropped 1 base, with 15 bases sitting between them. The sample belongs to a study of blood T cells in healthy people across ages. Study conclusions and caveats: A roughly linear age-dependent decrease characterized TCR beta diversity per million T cells.

With a J-beta primer mix and a sample-barcoded 5' primer, a second PCR ran 7 to 11 cycles. CDR3-containing paired-end reads numbering at least 3 million came from each sample. TCRdb fed the 5' RACE reads into MiXCR, producing one record per CDR3 protein. The table has 700,000 to 950,000 distinct CDR3 sequences, over 45% seen once. The chain recombines TRBV12-3 or TRBV12-4 with TRBJ2-7; maybe TRBD1 (6 bases). The source material was blood. The receptor was isolated from a man under 40 in good health. The CDR3 sequence is CASSKNLDRSYEQYF. The CDR3 region has the DNA TGTGCCAGCAGTAAAAATTTGGACAGATCCTACGAGCAGTACTTC.